This entry describes one T cell receptor (beta chain). No antigen is known for it. These data originate in a study of a mutant IDH1 vaccine in newly diagnosed glioma. At the level of the study: Patients received eight vaccinations in weeks 1, 3, 5, 7, 11, 15, 19, 23. Those enrolled had earlier been treated with radiotherapy, temozolomide, or both, mostly both.

The V end was cut by 8 bases, the J end by 4 bases, with 12 bases between. Germline CDR1 and CDR2: MNHEY and SVGAGI. The CDR3 extends over 13 amino acids. Repertoires were generated with immunoSEQ multiplex PCR, while TCRdb's copy carries only in-frame clones and drops some. The sample has 50,000 to 70,000 clones, 84% seen once. The time point was: week 23, last vaccination. All doses held 300 ug of mutant IDH1 20-mer peptide, with topical imiquimod. The chain links TRBV6-5 to TRBJ2-1, with D perhaps assigned TRBD1 or TRBD2 (7 bases each). The TCR comes from a man aged 18 to 29 with glioma. The sample was PBMCs, taken from a glioma patient whose treatment included an IDH1 peptide vaccine. The CDR3 bases are TGTGCCAGCGGGAGGGGGCCGTACAATGAGCAGTTCTTC. It codes for CASGRGPYNEQFF.